The clone carrying this T cell receptor (beta chain) has ten or more counts. Its antigen is undetermined. As to time point: newly diagnosed GD, antithyroid drugs for less than 3 months. Generation of the TCR library employed RNA extracted from PBMCs. The source of the sample is a study of regulatory T cells in long-lasting Graves disease. In building TCR beta libraries, iRepertoire HTBI primers were used together with Arm-PCR of CDR3 regions. Source study methods: Samples jointly harbored about 62 TRBV and 14 TRBJ segments. TCRdb called the multiplex PCR reads again in MiXCR, with one record for every CDR3 protein. TCRdb, not the authors, supplied the V and J calls. Here the sample spans roughly 510,000 distinct CDR3 sequences, about 16% being singletons. General study points: The number of shared public clonotypes was higher in persistent patients (2,741) than new patients (under 1,000).

The V segment lost 0 bases and the J segment 0 bases; nucleotides outside the gene matches: 6. Germline CDR1 reads SGHVS; CDR2 reads FNYEAQ. The CDR3 contains 19 residues. These data are also associated with another study on T cells in Graves' hyperthyroidism and ophthalmopathy.

The TCR was taken from a man between 18 and 35 years old with Graves disease. The V gene is TRBV7-6, the J gene TRBJ1-4, with 11 bases identical to TRBD1. The input for sequencing was peripheral blood mononuclear cells (PBMCs), taken at new diagnosis, from a patient treated with antithyroid drugs. DNA of the CDR3: TGTGCCAGCAGCTTAGCGGCCCCGGGACAGGGGGCAACTAATGAAAAACTGTTTTTT. It translates to CASSLAAPGQGATNEKLFF.